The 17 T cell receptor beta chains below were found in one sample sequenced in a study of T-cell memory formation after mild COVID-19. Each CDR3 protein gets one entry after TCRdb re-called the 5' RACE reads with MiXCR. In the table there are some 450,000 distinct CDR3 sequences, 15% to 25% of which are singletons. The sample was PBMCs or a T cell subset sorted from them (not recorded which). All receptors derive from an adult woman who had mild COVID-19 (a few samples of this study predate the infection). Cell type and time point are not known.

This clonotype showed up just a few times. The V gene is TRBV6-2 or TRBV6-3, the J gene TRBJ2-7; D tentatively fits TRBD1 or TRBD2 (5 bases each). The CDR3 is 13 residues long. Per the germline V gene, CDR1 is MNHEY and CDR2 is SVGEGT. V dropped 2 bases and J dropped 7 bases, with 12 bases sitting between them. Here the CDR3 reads CASSYGGAFEQYF. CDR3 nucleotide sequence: TGTGCCAGCAGTTACGGGGGAGCGTTTGAGCAGTACTTC.

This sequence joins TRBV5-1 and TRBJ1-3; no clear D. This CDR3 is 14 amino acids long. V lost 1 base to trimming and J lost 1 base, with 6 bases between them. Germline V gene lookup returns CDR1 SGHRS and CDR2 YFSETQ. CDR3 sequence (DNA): TGCGCCAGCAGCTTGTTGGAATCTGGAAACACCATATATTTT. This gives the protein CASSLLESGNTIYF.

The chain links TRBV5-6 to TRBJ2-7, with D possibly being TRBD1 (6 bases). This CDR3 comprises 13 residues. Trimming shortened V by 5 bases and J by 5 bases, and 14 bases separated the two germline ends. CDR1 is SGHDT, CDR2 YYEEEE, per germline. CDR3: CASSYRQGNEQYF. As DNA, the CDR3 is TGTGCCAGCAGTTACCGGCAGGGGAACGAGCAGTACTTC.

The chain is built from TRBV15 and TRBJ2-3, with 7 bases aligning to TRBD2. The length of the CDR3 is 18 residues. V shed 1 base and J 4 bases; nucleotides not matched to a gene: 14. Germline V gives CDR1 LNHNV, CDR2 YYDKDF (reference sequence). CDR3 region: CATSRAGSGRAWADTQYF. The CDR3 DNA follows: TGTGCCACCAGCAGAGCTGGTAGTGGGAGGGCCTGGGCAGATACGCAGTATTTT.

The CDR3 coding sequence is TGCGCCAGCAGCCAAGATCGCGGGGTTGCAGGTGAAGCTTTCTTT. Translated: CASSQDRGVAGEAFF. The chain joins TRBV4-1 to TRBJ1-1; D is unresolved. V was shortened by 0 bases and J by 7 bases, with 15 bases between the two germline ends. This CDR3 is 15 amino acids long. CDR1 is MGHRA, CDR2 YSYEKL, per germline.

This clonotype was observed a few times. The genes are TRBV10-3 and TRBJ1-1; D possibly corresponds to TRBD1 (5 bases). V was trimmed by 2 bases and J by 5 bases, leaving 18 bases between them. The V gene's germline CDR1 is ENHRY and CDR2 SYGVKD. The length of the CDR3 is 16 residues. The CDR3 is CAISEKQGVTGTEAFF. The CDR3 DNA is TGTGCCATCAGTGAGAAACAAGGGGTGACGGGGACTGAAGCTTTCTTT.

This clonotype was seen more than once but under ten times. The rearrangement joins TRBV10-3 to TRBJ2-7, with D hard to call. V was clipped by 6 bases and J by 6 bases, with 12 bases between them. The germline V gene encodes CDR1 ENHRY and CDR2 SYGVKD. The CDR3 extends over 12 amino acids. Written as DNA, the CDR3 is TGTGCCATCAGCCCCCTTGTGGGCGAGCAGTACTTC. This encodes CAISPLVGEQYF.

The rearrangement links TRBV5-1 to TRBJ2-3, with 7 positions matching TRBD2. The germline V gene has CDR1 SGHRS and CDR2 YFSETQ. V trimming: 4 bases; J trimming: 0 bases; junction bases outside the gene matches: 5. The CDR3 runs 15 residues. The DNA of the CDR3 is TGCGCCAGCAGCCGCAGCGGGGCTAGCACAGATACGCAGTATTTT. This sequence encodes CASSRSGASTDTQYF. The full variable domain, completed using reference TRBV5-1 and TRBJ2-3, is KAGVTQTPRYLIKTRGQQVTLSCSPISGHRSVSWYQQTPGQGLQFLFEYFSETQRNKGNFPGRFSGRQFSNSRSEMNVSTLELGDSALYLCASSRSGASTDTQYFGPGTRLTVL.

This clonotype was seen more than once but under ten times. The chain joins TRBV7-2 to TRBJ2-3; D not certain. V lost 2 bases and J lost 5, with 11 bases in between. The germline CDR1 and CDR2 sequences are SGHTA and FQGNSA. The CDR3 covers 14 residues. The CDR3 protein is CASSLSLLVDTQYF. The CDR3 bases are TGTGCCAGCAGCTTATCGTTGCTGGTAGATACGCAGTATTTT.

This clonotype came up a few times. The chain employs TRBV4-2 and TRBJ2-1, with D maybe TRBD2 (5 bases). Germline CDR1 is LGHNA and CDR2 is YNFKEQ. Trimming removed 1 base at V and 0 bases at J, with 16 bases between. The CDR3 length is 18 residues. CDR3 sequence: CASSQVVSSGLSYNEQFF. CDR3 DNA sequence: TGTGCCAGCAGCCAAGTCGTATCCAGCGGTCTCTCCTACAATGAGCAGTTCTTC.

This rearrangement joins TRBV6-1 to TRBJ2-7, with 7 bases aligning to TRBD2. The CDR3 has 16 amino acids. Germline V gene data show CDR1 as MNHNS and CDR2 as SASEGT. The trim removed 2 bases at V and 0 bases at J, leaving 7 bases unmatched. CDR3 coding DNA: TGTGCCAGCAGTGAAAGGGAGGGACGCCTCTCCTACGAGCAGTACTTC. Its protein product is CASSEREGRLSYEQYF.

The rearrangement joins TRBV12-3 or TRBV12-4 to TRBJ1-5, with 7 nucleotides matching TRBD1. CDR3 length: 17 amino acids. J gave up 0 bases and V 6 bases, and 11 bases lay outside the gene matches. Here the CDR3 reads CASSHRQGVSSNQPQHF. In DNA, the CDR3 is TGTGCCAGCAGCCACAGACAGGGAGTGAGTAGCAATCAGCCCCAGCATTTT.

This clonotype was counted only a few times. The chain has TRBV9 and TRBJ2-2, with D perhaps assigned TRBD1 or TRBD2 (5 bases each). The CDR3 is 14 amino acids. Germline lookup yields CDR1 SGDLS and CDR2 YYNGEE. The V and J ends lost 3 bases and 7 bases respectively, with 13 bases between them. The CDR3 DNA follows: TGTGCCAGCAGCGCCGACGTGGGGGACGGGGAGCTGTTTTTT. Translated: CASSADVGDGELFF.

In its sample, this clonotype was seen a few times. The CDR3 DNA reads TGTGCCAGCAACCACAGCGGGGACAAGGGACAGCCCCAGCATTTT. Its translation: CASNHSGDKGQPQHF. This chain links TRBV12-3 or TRBV12-4 with TRBJ1-5; possibly TRBD1 for D (6 bases). CDR3 length equals 15 residues. Trimming left V 7 bases short and J 7 bases short, with 20 bases between.

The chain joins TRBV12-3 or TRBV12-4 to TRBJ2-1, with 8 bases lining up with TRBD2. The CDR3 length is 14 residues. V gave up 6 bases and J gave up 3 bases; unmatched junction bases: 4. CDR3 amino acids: CASRNSGDYNEQFF. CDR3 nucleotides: TGTGCCAGCAGGAATAGCGGGGACTACAATGAGCAGTTCTTC.

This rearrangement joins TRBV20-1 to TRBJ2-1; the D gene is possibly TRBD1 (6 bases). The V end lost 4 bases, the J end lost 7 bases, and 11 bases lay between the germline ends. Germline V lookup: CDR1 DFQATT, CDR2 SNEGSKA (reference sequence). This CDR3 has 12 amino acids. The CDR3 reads CSATRTGNEQFF. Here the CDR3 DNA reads TGCAGTGCTACCAGAACAGGGAATGAGCAGTTCTTC.

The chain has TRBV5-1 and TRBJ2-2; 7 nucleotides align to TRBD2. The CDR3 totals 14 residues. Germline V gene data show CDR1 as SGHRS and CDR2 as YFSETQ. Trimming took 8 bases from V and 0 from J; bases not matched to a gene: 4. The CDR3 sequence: CASGEGTNTGELFF. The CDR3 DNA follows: TGCGCCAGTGGGGAGGGGACGAACACCGGGGAGCTGTTTTTT.